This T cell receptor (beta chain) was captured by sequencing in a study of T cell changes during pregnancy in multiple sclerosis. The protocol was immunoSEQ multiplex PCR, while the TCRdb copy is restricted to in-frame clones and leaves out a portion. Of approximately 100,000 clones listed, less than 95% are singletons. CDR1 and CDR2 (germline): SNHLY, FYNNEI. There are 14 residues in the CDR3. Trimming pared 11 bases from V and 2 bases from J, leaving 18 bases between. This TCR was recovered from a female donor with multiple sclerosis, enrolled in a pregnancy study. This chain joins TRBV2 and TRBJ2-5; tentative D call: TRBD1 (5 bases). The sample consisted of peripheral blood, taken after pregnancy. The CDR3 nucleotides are TGTGCCGGGGCCCTAGGCAGACTTCAAGAGACCCAGTACTTC. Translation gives CAGALGRLQETQYF.